This T cell receptor beta chain came from a study of blood T cells in healthy people across ages. Trimming took off 0 bases at V and 6 bases at J, with 12 bases between the two ends. This CDR3 is built from 14 residues. Germline CDR1 SGHRS, CDR2 YFSETQ. It was with a sample-barcoded 5' primer and a J-beta primer mix that a second PCR of about 7 to 12 cycles was run. TCRdb re-derived calls from the 5' RACE reads in MiXCR, one entry per CDR3 protein. The table records over 750,000 distinct CDR3 sequences, 25% of them present only once. These records were also assigned to another study, of T cells of mothers and their children. That work states: Related and unrelated pairs show similar shaping of TCR recombination output by thymic selection.

V gene TRBV5-1 combines with J gene TRBJ1-2, with D unresolved. Sequencing was performed on blood. The clonotype originates from a boy younger than 18 in good health. In nucleotides, the CDR3 is TGCGCCAGCAGCTTGGTGGAGGGTCCGGATGGCTACACCTTC. Translated: CASSLVEGPDGYTF.